The clone carrying this T cell receptor beta chain appeared a few times. Its specificity is not known. This sample was included in a study of T cells after yellow fever vaccination. Findings and caveats of the study: Primary-vaccination clones mostly resurfaced post-booster (96% CD4, approximately 89% CD8).

Germline V lookup: CDR1 MDHEN, CDR2 SYDVKM. The CDR3 is made up of 15 amino acids. Losses at the gene ends were 3 bases for V and 4 bases for J; bases not matched to a gene: 7. They built TCR cDNA with 5'RACE template switching, a step that put in a universal primer site and UMIs. TCRdb used MiXCR to reprocess the 5' RACE reads, holding one entry per CDR3 protein. The sample shows about 210,000 distinct CDR3 sequences, approximately 6.8% of them seen only once. This TCR came from a man aged 25-40 years who received the YFV17D yellow fever vaccine. V and J are TRBV28 and TRBJ2-5; TRBD1 agrees at 8 bases. The sequenced sample was CD4+ T cells sorted from PBMCs, obtained on the day of the yellow fever booster vaccination. CDR3 sequence: CASSFQTGGRETQYF. In DNA, the CDR3 is TGTGCCAGCAGTTTCCAAACAGGGGGGCGAGAGACCCAGTACTTC.